Detailed here is one TCR beta chain. Its antigen remains unknown. TCRdb's table, derived via immunoSEQ multiplex PCR, lists solely in-frame clones and lacks some. The sample yields some 130,000 clones, approximately 91% seen once. Second doses that came at about 4 or about 12 weeks were put together. Germline loops: CDR1 ENHRY, CDR2 SYGVKD. This CDR3 contains 15 residues. The V segment lost 4 bases and the J segment 3 bases; nucleotides outside the gene matches: 6. These data belong to a study of T cell responses to AZD1222 COVID-19 vaccine. Study conclusions and caveats: The CD4 TCRs associated with vaccination extended across spike and predominated at 160-218 and 743-854. Nearly half of spike-specific TCRs reportedly target unmutated variant regions. Scientists sampled the repertoires only once the peak T cell response had passed.

The genes are TRBV10-3 and TRBJ2-7; 10 nucleotides align to TRBD2. The sample was peripheral blood, taken 28 days after the second AZD1222 dose. This clonotype was sampled from an adult who received the AZD1222 COVID-19 vaccine. Here the CDR3 DNA reads TGTGCCATCAGTGGTCGGACTAGCGGCAACTACGAGCAGTACTTC. This translates into CAISGRTSGNYEQYF.